This T cell receptor beta chain was recovered during a study of blood T cells in healthy people across ages. The V end lost 0 bases, the J end lost 10 bases, and 13 bases lay between the germline ends. The germline gives CDR1 SGHRS, CDR2 YFSETQ. The CDR3 spans 13 residues. A second roughly 6 to 11 cycle PCR used barcoded and J-beta primers. Every molecule of cDNA carried a tag from a template-switch adaptor with 12 random nucleotides. A single record per CDR3 protein comes from TCRdb applying MiXCR to the 5' RACE reads. The sample lists roughly 1,500,000 distinct CDR3 sequences, 34% occurring once. Extraction of total RNA produced a minimum of 6 micrograms from each sample.

The sequence derives from a woman younger than 45 in good health. Material for sequencing was blood. This chain connects TRBV5-1 to TRBJ1-1; D not resolved. The DNA of the CDR3 is TGCGCCAGCAGCTTGGATGGCGCCAGCGGAGCTTTCTTT. This gives the protein CASSLDGASGAFF.